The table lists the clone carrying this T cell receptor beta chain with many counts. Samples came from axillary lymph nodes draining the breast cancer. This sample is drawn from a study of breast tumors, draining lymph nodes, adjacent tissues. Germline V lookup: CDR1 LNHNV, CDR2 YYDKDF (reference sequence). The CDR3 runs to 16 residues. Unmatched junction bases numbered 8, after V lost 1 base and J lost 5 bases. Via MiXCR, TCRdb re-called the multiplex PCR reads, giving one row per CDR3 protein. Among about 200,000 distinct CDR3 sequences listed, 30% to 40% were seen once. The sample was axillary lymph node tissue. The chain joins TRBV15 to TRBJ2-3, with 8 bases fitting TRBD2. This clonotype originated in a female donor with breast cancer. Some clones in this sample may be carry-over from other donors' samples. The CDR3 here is CATSRGSSGGLDTQYF. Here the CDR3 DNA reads TGTGCCACCAGCAGAGGGAGCAGCGGGGGACTAGATACGCAGTATTTT.